The 13 T cell receptor beta chains listed next were all sequenced from one sample in a study of blood T cells in healthy people across ages (dated by TCRdb to between 2014 and 2016). Libraries were prepared through 5' RACE. The instrument given in TCRdb is Illumina HiSeq 2500. A second about 6 to 11 cycle PCR used a sample-barcoded 5' primer and a J-beta primer mix. The public reads were reanalyzed by TCRdb: fastp trimming at Q25, MiXCR alignment, in-frame beta chains only. Rows are combined by CDR3 protein, so each entry shows the most common genes and DNA. The sample table lists around 1,000,000 distinct CDR3 sequences, under 30% of them with a count of one. The top ten clonotypes cover less than 0.75% of the sample. These records were also assigned to another study, of T cells of mothers and their children.

The sample consisted of blood. These TCRs come from a girl aged 2-10 years in good health.

V and J are TRBV20-1 and TRBJ2-1; TRBD2 might be the D (5 bases). From germline, CDR1 is DFQATT and CDR2 SNEGSKA (reference sequence). This CDR3 spans 11 amino acids. Between the trimmed V and J ends, which lost 3 bases and 9 bases, there was a span of 9 bases. The CDR3 spells CSASRGGEQFF. CDR3 nucleotide sequence: TGCAGTGCTAGCCGCGGAGGTGAGCAGTTCTTC.

This clonotype was counted a few times. The chain uses TRBV9 and TRBJ2-5; possibly TRBD1 or TRBD2 for D (5 bases each). Germline V gives CDR1 SGDLS, CDR2 YYNGEE. V dropped 2 bases and J dropped 3 bases, with 14 bases sitting between them. The CDR3 consists of 15 residues. CDR3 residues: CASSVGTLGKETQYF. As DNA, the CDR3 is TGTGCCAGCAGCGTCGGGACGCTGGGGAAAGAGACCCAGTACTTC. Full variable domain (remainder filled in from reference TRBV9 and TRBJ2-5): DSGVTQTPKHLITATGQRVTLRCSPRSGDLSVYWYQQSLDQGLQFLIQYYNGEERAKGNILERFSAQQFPDLHSELNLSSLELGDSALYFCASSVGTLGKETQYFGPGTRLLVL.

In its sample, this clonotype was seen a few times. This chain connects TRBV3-1 to TRBJ1-3; D is possibly TRBD1 (5 bases). The germline gives CDR1 LGHDT, CDR2 YNNKEL (reference sequence). V gave up 4 bases and J gave up 0 bases, with 13 bases separating them. There are 16 residues in the CDR3. The CDR3 sequence is CASSRGTSTSGNTIYF. Written as DNA, the CDR3 is TGTGCCAGCAGCCGGGGCACGTCAACCTCTGGAAACACCATATATTTT.

The CDR3 nucleotides are TGTGCCAGCAGAAGAACGGGGGGGCTACCCAAAAACATTCAGTACTTC. Encoded protein: CASRRTGGLPKNIQYF. This chain connects TRBV25-1 to TRBJ2-4; 8 bases are shared with TRBD2. This CDR3 is built from 16 residues. J was trimmed by 2 bases and V by 6 bases; bases with no gene match: 9. Germline V gene lookup returns CDR1 MGHDK and CDR2 SYGVNS.

This clonotype was picked up many times. CDR3 amino acids: CASSHKLPGTAYNEQFF. The CDR3, as DNA: TGCGCCAGCAGCCATAAATTACCCGGGACAGCATACAATGAGCAGTTCTTC. The chain combines TRBV4-3 with TRBJ2-1; TRBD1 matches at 7 bases. V gave up 3 bases and J gave up 4 bases; unmatched junction bases: 12. The CDR3 is 17 residues long. Germline V gives CDR1 LGHNA, CDR2 YSLEER.

The chain has TRBV5-1 and TRBJ2-5, with TRBD2 as a possible D gene (5 bases). Germline assignment: CDR1 SGHRS and CDR2 YFSETQ. The CDR3 covers 12 residues. Trimming removed 5 bases from V and 5 bases from J, with 10 bases in between. This chain's CDR3 is CASRHGEETQYF. In DNA form, the CDR3 reads TGCGCCAGCAGGCACGGGGAGGAGACCCAGTACTTC. Supplemented by reference TRBV5-1 and TRBJ2-5, the full variable domain reads KAGVTQTPRYLIKTRGQQVTLSCSPISGHRSVSWYQQTPGQGLQFLFEYFSETQRNKGNFPGRFSGRQFSNSRSEMNVSTLELGDSALYLCASRHGEETQYFGPGTRLLVL.

This clonotype was detected only a few times. Here the CDR3 reads CATADGTGELFF. The DNA of the CDR3 is TGTGCCACGGCGGATGGCACCGGGGAGCTGTTTTTT. The chain links TRBV28 to TRBJ2-2; D is ambiguous. V dropped 10 bases and J dropped 4 bases, with 10 bases sitting between them. This CDR3 has 12 amino acids. From germline, CDR1 is MDHEN and CDR2 SYDVKM.

This clonotype was seen only a few times. Compared with germline, one end of the junction differs, possibly owing to a read error. CDR3 sequence: CASSLEASSYVYNEQFF. The CDR3 nucleotides read TGCGCCAGCAGTTTGGAGGCCTCTTCCTACGTTTACAATGAGCAGTTCTTC. The chain uses TRBV5-1 and TRBJ2-1; tentative D call: TRBD2 (5 bases). Germline CDR1 is SGHRS and CDR2 is YFSETQ. This CDR3 has 17 amino acids.

This chain connects TRBV27 to TRBJ2-4; the D gene could be TRBD1 or TRBD2 (5 bases each). Germline V gene lookup returns CDR1 MNHEY and CDR2 SMNVEV (reference sequence). V was pared by 5 bases and J by 5 bases, with 13 bases between. This CDR3 comprises 14 residues. The CDR3 nucleotides are TGTGCCAGCAGTAGCCGGGACGGGCAAAACATTCAGTACTTC. This sequence encodes CASSSRDGQNIQYF.

The genes are TRBV3-1 and TRBJ2-3, with 10 nucleotides matching TRBD1. The germline V gene encodes CDR1 LGHDT and CDR2 YNNKEL (reference sequence). The CDR3 is 16 residues long. J lost 4 bases, V lost 3 bases, and 7 bases had no gene match. The CDR3 reads CASSQSGTGVPDTQYF. The CDR3 nucleotides read TGTGCCAGCAGCCAGTCCGGGACAGGGGTCCCAGATACGCAGTATTTT.

J is TRBJ2-1 and V is TRBV2; 7 bases are a match to TRBD2. The junction had 11 bases not matched to a gene; V was cut back by 8 bases and J by 1 base. CDR3 length equals 16 residues. Per germline, CDR1 SNHLY and CDR2 FYNNEI. CDR3 nucleotides: TGTGCCAGCTGGGGGGTAGCGGGTAGGTCCTACAATGAGCAGTTCTTC. It codes for CASWGVAGRSYNEQFF.

This clonotype turned up a few times. The chain links TRBV4-1 to TRBJ2-5; D call uncertain. The last part of the DNA fits TRBJ2-7 better; the J call may be wrong. The CDR3 is 13 amino acids. CDR1 MGHRA and CDR2 YSYEKL come from the germline V gene. CDR3 residues: CASSVVMGYEQYF. The CDR3 coding sequence is TGCGCCAGCAGTGTGGTAATGGGTTACGAGCAGTACTTC.

With respect to this clonotype: One end of the junction is discordant with germline, which a read error may explain. This chain uses TRBV12-3 or TRBV12-4 with TRBJ2-7; TRBD2 is a possible D gene (6 bases). The CDR3 contains 12 residues. CDR3 protein: CASRLGTQSPNF. The CDR3 DNA reads as TGTGCCAGCAGACTCGGGACTCAATCCCCCAACTTC.